Listed here are 14 T cell receptor beta chains from one sample, sequenced in a study of blood T cell repertoires in COVID-19. The repertoire was sequenced with immunoSEQ multiplex PCR; TCRdb's copy has only in-frame clones and lacks some. The sample shows 150,000 to 200,000 clones, approximately 88% of them seen only once. The sample comprised PBMCs or T cells enriched from blood (not recorded which). These receptors all stem from a woman aged 18-30 years who had recovered from COVID-19.

Here the CDR3 reads CASSQDELAGGRFEQFF. The CDR3 DNA reads TGCGCCAGCAGCCAAGACGAACTAGCGGGGGGCAGGTTTGAGCAGTTCTTC. V gene TRBV4-3 combines with J gene TRBJ2-1; 12 nucleotides agree with TRBD2. CDR3 length: 17 amino acids. Germline-derived CDR1 and CDR2 are LGHNA and YSLEER. Germline trimming cut 0 bases from V and 9 bases from J; bases unmatched to any gene: 9.

The V gene is TRBV7-2, the J gene TRBJ2-1; 10 nucleotides agree with TRBD1. Germline CDR1 and CDR2: SGHTA and FQGNSA. Trimming took 6 bases from V and 7 from J; bases not matched to a gene: 9. The CDR3 consists of 15 residues. The DNA for the CDR3 is TGTGCCAGCAGTCCCTCGGGACAGGGGTGGAATGAGCAGTTCTTC. Its protein product is CASSPSGQGWNEQFF.

This chain links TRBV15 with TRBJ1-3; D unclear. The CDR3 is 16 amino acids. Germline V gene sequence: CDR1 LNHNV, CDR2 YYDKDF (reference sequence). Trimming took 4 bases from V and 0 from J, leaving 13 bases between them. The DNA of the CDR3 is TGTGCCACCAGCAAAAAACAGCATCTCTCTGGAAACACCATATATTTT. Translating gives CATSKKQHLSGNTIYF.

The chain uses TRBV29-1 and TRBJ1-2; TRBD1 matches at 8 bases. This CDR3 has 16 residues. Per the germline V gene, CDR1 is SQVTM and CDR2 is ANQGSEA. The V and J ends lost 0 bases and 7 bases, in that order; junction bases with no gene match: 13. Here the CDR3 DNA reads TGCAGCGTTGAAGATCGCAGACAGGGGAGCGGAGGTGGCTACACCTTC. This translates into CSVEDRRQGSGGGYTF.

The chain combines TRBV5-5 with TRBJ2-2, with D perhaps matching TRBD1 (5 bases). This CDR3 contains 16 residues. Germline CDR1 reads SGHKS; CDR2 reads YYEKEE (reference sequence). Trimming removed 0 bases at V and 0 bases at J, with 9 bases between. The CDR3 DNA reads TGTGCCAGCAGCTTGGAGGGCAGGGCGAACACCGGGGAGCTGTTTTTT. Amino acids: CASSLEGRANTGELFF.

The gene calls are TRBV6-5 and TRBJ2-7, with a weak D call TRBD1 (6 bases). V was cut by 6 bases and J by 3 bases, with 15 bases left in between. The CDR3 has 14 residues. Germline-derived CDR1 and CDR2 are MNHEY and SVGAGI. The CDR3 sequence is CASRVVMGHYEQYF. DNA for the CDR3: TGTGCCAGCAGAGTGGTAATGGGACACTACGAGCAGTACTTC.

The V call is TRBV20-1, the J call TRBJ2-7; D is undetermined. This CDR3 comprises 11 residues. V was shortened by 6 bases and J by 3 bases, with 9 bases between the two germline ends. CDR1 and CDR2 (germline): DFQATT, SNEGSKA (reference sequence). CDR3 coding DNA: TGCAGTGCACTGGTCTACTACGAGCAGTACTTC. Its protein product is CSALVYYEQYF.

The chain is built from TRBV28 and TRBJ1-1, with D perhaps TRBD1 (6 bases). V was cut by 11 bases and J by 0 bases, with 13 bases left in between. The CDR3 length is 13 residues. CDR1 and CDR2 from the germline V gene are MDHEN and SYDVKM. As DNA, the CDR3 is TGTGCCGCAACAGGGAACATGAACACTGAAGCTTTCTTT. Amino acids: CAATGNMNTEAFF.

The chain carries TRBV7-9 and TRBJ2-5; 10 nucleotides align to TRBD2. Germline V lookup: CDR1 SEHNR, CDR2 FQNEAQ (reference sequence). CDR3 length equals 15 residues. Trimming at V came to 6 bases and at J to 3 bases, leaving 7 bases not matched to a gene. The CDR3 here is CASRDGLAAKETQYF. The CDR3 DNA reads as TGTGCCAGCAGGGACGGACTAGCGGCCAAAGAGACCCAGTACTTC.

The chain joins TRBV28 to TRBJ2-1, with 11 positions matching TRBD2. The CDR3 length is 15 residues. V lost 3 bases and J lost 8; bases outside the gene matches: 6. CDR1 is MDHEN, CDR2 SYDVKM, per germline. This CDR3 is CASSFFTSGSHEQFF. The DNA for the CDR3 is TGTGCCAGCAGTTTTTTTACTAGCGGGAGCCATGAGCAGTTCTTC.

V usage is TRBV7-9 and J usage is TRBJ1-2, with D unclear. Per germline, CDR1 SEHNR and CDR2 FQNEAQ (reference sequence). CDR3 length: 16 amino acids. Trimming removed 4 bases from V and 8 bases from J, with 23 bases in between. The CDR3 loop reads CASSSRLSGRNGGYTF. CDR3 DNA sequence: TGTGCCAGCAGCTCGCGCCTCTCGGGGAGGAACGGAGGCTACACCTTC.

The chain carries TRBV27 and TRBJ2-7; TRBD1 matches at 7 bases. The CDR3 contains 13 residues. From germline, CDR1 is MNHEY and CDR2 SMNVEV (reference sequence). With 2 bases clipped from V and 6 bases from J, the junction kept 4 bases outside the gene matches. CDR3 sequence reads: CASSLLTGTEQYF. The CDR3 DNA follows: TGTGCCAGCAGTTTACTGACAGGGACCGAGCAGTACTTC.

V is TRBV4-1 and J is TRBJ1-4, with D possibly matching TRBD1 (5 bases). Germline loops: CDR1 MGHRA, CDR2 YSYEKL. The V gene lost 1 base and the J gene lost 7 bases, with 10 bases spanning the gap. This CDR3 contains 14 residues. In nucleotides, the CDR3 is TGCGCCAGCAGCCAAGGGGGCTTCGGTGAAAAACTGTTTTTT. Encoded protein: CASSQGGFGEKLFF.

The V and J genes are TRBV4-3 and TRBJ1-2; D may be TRBD1 (5 bases). Germline V lookup: CDR1 LGHNA, CDR2 YSLEER. This CDR3 comprises 13 residues. With 0 bases removed from V and 7 bases from J, the gap between germline ends came to 9 bases. In DNA, the CDR3 is TGCGCCAGCAGCCAAGATCCAGGGCTTGGCTACACCTTC. This sequence encodes CASSQDPGLGYTF.